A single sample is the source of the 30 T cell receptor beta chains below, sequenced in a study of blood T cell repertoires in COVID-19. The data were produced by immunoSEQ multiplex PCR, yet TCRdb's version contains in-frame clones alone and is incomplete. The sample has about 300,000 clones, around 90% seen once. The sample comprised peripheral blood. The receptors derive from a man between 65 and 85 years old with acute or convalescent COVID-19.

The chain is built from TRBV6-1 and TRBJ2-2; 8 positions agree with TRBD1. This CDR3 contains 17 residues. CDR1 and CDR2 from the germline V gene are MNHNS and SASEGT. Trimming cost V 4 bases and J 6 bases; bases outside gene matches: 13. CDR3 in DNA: TGTGCCAGCAGTGCCCCAGTTGACAGGGGTTATCCCGGGGAGCTGTTTTTT. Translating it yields CASSAPVDRGYPGELFF.

The CDR3 is CSAGQVHEQYF. The CDR3 coding sequence is TGCAGCGCGGGACAGGTCCACGAGCAGTACTTC. The chain joins TRBV29-1 to TRBJ2-7; 8 bases map to TRBD1. This CDR3 is built from 11 residues. Trimming at V came to 7 bases and at J to 5 bases, leaving 4 bases not matched to a gene. Per germline, CDR1 SQVTM and CDR2 ANQGSEA.

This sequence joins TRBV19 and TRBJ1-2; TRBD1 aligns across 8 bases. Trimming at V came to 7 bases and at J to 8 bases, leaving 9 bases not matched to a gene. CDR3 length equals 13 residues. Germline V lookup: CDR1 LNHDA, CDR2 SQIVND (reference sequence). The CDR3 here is CASNQGARDGYTF. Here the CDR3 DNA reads TGTGCCAGTAACCAGGGGGCGCGGGACGGCTACACCTTC.

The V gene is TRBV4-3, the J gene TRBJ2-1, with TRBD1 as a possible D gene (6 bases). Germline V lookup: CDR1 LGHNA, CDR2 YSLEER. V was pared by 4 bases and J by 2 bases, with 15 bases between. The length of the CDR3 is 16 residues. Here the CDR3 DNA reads TGCGCCAGCAGCCTAGCAAGGGGGTGGGCCTACAATGAGCAGTTCTTC. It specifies CASSLARGWAYNEQFF.

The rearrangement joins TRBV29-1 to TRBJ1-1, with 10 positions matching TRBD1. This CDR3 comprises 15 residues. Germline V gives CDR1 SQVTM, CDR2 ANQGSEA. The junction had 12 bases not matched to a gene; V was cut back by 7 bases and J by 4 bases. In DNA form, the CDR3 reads TGCAGCGGCAGAGGGACAGGGGTTCGTGGCACTGAAGCTTTCTTT. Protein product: CSGRGTGVRGTEAFF.

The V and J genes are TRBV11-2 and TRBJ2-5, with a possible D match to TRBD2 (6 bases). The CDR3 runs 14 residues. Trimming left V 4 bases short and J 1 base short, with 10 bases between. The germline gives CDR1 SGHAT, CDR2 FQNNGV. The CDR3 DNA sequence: TGTGCCAGCAGCTCCTGGGACTTCCAAGAGACCCAGTACTTC. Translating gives CASSSWDFQETQYF.

In nucleotides, the CDR3 is TGTGCCAGCAGCCCCCCGACAGGGGGGATGAACACTGAAGCTTTCTTT. Translated, it gives CASSPPTGGMNTEAFF. The gene calls are TRBV7-9 and TRBJ1-1; 9 nucleotides agree with TRBD1. Germline CDR1 reads SEHNR; CDR2 reads FQNEAQ (reference sequence). The CDR3 spans 16 residues. V was pared by 5 bases and J by 0 bases, with 7 bases of the junction left unmatched.

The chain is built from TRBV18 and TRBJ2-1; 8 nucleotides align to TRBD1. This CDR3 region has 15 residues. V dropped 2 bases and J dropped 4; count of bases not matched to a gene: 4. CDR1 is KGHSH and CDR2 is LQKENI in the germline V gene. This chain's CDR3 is CASSPATGAYNEQFF. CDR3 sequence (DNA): TGTGCCAGCTCACCAGCGACAGGGGCTTACAATGAGCAGTTCTTC.

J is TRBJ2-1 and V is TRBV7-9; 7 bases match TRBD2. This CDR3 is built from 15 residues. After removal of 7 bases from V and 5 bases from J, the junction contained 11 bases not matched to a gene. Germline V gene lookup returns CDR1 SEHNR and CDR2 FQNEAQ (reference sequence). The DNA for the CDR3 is TGTGCCAGCAACTACGGGACCCGGGGGGACAATGAGCAGTTCTTC. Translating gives CASNYGTRGDNEQFF.

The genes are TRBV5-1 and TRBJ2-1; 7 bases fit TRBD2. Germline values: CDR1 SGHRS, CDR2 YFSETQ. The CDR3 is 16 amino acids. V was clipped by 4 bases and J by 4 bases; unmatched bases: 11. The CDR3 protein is CASSPLSAGEYNEQFF. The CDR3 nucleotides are TGCGCCAGCAGCCCCCTCTCTGCGGGGGAATACAATGAGCAGTTCTTC.

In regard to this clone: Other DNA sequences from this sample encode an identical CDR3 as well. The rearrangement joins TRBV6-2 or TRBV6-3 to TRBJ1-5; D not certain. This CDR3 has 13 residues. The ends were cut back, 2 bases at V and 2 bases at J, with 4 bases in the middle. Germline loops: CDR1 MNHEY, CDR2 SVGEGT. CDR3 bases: TGTGCCAGCAGTTACGGAGGCAATCAGCCCCAGCATTTT. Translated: CASSYGGNQPQHF.

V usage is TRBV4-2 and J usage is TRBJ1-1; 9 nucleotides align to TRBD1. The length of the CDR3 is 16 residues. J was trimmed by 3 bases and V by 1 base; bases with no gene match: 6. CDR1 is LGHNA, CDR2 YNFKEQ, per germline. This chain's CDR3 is CASSQGRQGVDTEAFF. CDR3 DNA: TGTGCCAGCAGCCAAGGGCGACAGGGGGTGGACACTGAAGCTTTCTTT.

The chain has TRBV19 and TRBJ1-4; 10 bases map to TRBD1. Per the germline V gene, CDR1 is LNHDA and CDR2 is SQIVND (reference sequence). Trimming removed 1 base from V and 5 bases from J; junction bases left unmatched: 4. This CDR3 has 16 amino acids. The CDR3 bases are TGTGCCAGTAGTATAGTCAGGACAGGGGGAAATGAAAAACTGTTTTTT. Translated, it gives CASSIVRTGGNEKLFF. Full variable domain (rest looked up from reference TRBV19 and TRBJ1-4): DGGITQSPKYLFRKEGQNVTLSCEQNLNHDAMYWYRQDPGQGLRLIYYSQIVNDFQKGDIAEGYSVSREKKESFPLTVTSAQKNPTAFYLCASSIVRTGGNEKLFFGSGTQLSVL.

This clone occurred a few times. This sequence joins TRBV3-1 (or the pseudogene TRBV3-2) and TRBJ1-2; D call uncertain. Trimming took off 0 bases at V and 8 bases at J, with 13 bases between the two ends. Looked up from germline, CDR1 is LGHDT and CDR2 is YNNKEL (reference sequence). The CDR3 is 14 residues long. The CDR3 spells CASSQERRARGYTF. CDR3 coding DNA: TGTGCCAGCAGCCAAGAAAGGAGGGCCCGAGGCTACACCTTC.

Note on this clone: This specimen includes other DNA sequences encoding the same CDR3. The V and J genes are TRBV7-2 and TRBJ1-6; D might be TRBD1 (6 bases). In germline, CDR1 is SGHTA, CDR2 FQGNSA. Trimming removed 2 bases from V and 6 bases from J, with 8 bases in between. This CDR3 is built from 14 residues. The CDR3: CASSLQGGNSPLHF. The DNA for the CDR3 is TGTGCCAGCAGCTTACAAGGGGGTAATTCACCCCTCCACTTT.

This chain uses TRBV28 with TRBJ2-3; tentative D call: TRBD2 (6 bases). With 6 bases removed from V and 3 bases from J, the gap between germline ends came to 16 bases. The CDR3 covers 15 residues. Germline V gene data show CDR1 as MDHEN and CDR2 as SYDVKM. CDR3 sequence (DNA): TGTGCCAGCAGCCCCCGGATGGCGGGAACAGATACGCAGTATTTT. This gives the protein CASSPRMAGTDTQYF.

The CDR3 DNA follows: TGTGCCAGCGGGCGGGGATTGCGTTCACCCCTCCACTTT. This sequence encodes CASGRGLRSPLHF. The chain employs TRBV19 and TRBJ1-6, with D hard to call. Germline V gene lookup returns CDR1 LNHDA and CDR2 SQIVND (reference sequence). The ends were cut back, 9 bases at V and 9 bases at J, with 15 bases in the middle. The CDR3 contains 13 residues.

CDR3 nucleotides: TGTGCCAGCAGCCAGTATCCAGGACAGGGAAGGGATACGCAGTATTTT. As protein: CASSQYPGQGRDTQYF. The chain combines TRBV4-2 with TRBJ2-3, with 8 bases lining up with TRBD1. This CDR3 has 16 amino acids. CDR1 and CDR2 from the germline V gene are LGHNA and YNFKEQ. Unmatched junction bases numbered 11, after V lost 3 bases and J lost 6 bases.

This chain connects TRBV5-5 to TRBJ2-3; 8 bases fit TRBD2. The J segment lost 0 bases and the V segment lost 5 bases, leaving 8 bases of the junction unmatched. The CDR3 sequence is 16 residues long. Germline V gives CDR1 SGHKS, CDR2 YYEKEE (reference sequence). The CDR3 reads CASRSSGATSTDTQYF. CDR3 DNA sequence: TGTGCCAGCAGAAGTAGCGGGGCTACTAGCACAGATACGCAGTATTTT.

The CDR3 nucleotides read TGTGCCAGCAGCTTAGGAGGAAACACCGGGGAGCTGTTTTTT. This translates into CASSLGGNTGELFF. This rearrangement joins TRBV7-2 to TRBJ2-2; no definite D call. Between the trimmed V and J ends, which lost 1 base and 2 bases, there was a span of 5 bases. Germline V gene lookup returns CDR1 SGHTA and CDR2 FQGNSA. The CDR3 consists of 14 residues. The variable domain in full, completed from reference TRBV7-2 and TRBJ2-2, reads GAGVSQSPSNKVTEKGKDVELRCDPISGHTALYWYRQSLGQGLEFLIYFQGNSAPDKSGLPSDRFSAERTGGSVSTLTIQRTQQEDSAVYLCASSLGGNTGELFFGEGSRLTVL.

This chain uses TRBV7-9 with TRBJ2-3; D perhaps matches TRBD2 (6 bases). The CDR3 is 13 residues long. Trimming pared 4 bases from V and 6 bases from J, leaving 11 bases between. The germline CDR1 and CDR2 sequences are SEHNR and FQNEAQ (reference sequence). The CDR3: CASSSRDLDTQYF. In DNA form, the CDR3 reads TGTGCCAGCAGCTCCCGGGACTTGGATACGCAGTATTTT.

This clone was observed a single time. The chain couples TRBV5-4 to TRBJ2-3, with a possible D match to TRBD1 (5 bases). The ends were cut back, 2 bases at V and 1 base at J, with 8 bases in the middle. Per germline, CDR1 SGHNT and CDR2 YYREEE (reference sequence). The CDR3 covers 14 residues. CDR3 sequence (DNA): TGTGCCAGCAGCTTACAGGCGGGCACAGATACGCAGTATTTT. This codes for CASSLQAGTDTQYF.

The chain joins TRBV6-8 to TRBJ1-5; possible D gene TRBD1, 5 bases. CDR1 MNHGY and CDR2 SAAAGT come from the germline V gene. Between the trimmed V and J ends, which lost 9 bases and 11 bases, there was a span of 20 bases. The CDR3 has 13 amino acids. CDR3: CARSGQGLGAQHF. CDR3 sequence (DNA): TGTGCCAGGTCTGGGCAGGGCCTTGGAGCCCAGCATTTT.

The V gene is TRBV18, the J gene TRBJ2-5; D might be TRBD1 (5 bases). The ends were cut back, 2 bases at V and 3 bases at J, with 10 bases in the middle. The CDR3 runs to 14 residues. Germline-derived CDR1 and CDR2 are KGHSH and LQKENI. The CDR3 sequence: CASSPGAGKETQYF. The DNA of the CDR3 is TGTGCCAGCTCACCAGGGGCAGGGAAAGAGACCCAGTACTTC.

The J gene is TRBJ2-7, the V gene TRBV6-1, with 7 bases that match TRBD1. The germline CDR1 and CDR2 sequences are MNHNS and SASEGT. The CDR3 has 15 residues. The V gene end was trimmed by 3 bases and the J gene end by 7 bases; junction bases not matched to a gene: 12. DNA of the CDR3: TGTGCCAGCAGTGATACAGGGGAAGGAGCGCGGGAGCAGTACTTC. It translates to CASSDTGEGAREQYF.

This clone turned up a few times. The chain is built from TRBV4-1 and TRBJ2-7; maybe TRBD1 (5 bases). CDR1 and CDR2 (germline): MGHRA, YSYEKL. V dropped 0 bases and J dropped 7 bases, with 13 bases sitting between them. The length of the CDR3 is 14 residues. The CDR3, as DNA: TGCGCCAGCAGCCAAGAGCCAGGGCCGCGTGAGCAGTACTTC. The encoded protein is CASSQEPGPREQYF.

CDR3 protein: CASSVSSLTDTQYF. The DNA for the CDR3 is TGTGCCAGCAGCGTAAGTAGTCTCACAGATACGCAGTATTTT. V gene TRBV9 combines with J gene TRBJ2-3; D is unresolved. CDR3 size: 14 residues. Germline V gives CDR1 SGDLS, CDR2 YYNGEE. V dropped 1 base and J dropped 2 bases, with 8 bases sitting between them.

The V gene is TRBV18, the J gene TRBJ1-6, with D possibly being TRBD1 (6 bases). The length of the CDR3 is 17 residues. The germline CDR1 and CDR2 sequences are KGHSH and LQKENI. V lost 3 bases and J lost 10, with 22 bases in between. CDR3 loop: CASSPSPGGQLGSPLHF. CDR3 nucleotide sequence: TGTGCCAGCTCACCTTCACCGGGGGGGCAATTAGGGTCACCCCTCCACTTT.

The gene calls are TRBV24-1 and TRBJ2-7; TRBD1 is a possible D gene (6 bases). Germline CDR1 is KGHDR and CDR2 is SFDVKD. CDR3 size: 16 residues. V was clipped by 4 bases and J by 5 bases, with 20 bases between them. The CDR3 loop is CATSDPNRDRRNEQYF. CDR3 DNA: TGTGCCACCAGTGACCCTAACAGGGATCGTCGTAACGAGCAGTACTTC.

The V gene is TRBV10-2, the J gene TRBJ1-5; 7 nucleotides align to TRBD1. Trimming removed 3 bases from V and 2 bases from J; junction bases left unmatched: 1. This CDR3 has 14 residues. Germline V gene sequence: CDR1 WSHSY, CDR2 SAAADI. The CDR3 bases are TGCGCCAGCAGTGATGACAGGGGCAATCAGCCCCAGCATTTT. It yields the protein CASSDDRGNQPQHF.